These 27 T cell receptor beta chains originate from one sample sequenced in a study of T-cell memory formation after mild COVID-19. TCRdb re-called the 5' RACE reads through MiXCR, storing one row per CDR3 protein. The sample shows 450,000 or so distinct CDR3 sequences, 20% of them seen only once. Sequenced sample: PBMCs or a T cell subset sorted from them (not recorded which). The origin of the receptors is an adult woman who had mild COVID-19 (a few samples of this study predate the infection). Cell type and time point are not known.

V is TRBV24-1 and J is TRBJ2-1, with D maybe TRBD2 (5 bases). The CDR3 is 18 amino acids. V lost 5 bases and J lost 0, with 19 bases in between. Germline CDR1 reads KGHDR; CDR2 reads SFDVKD. The CDR3 loop reads CATSGPADPSYSYNEQFF. Here the CDR3 DNA reads TGTGCCACCAGTGGTCCAGCGGACCCATCTTACTCCTACAATGAGCAGTTCTTC.

This rearrangement joins TRBV7-2 to TRBJ2-3; no clear D. Trimming cost V 5 bases and J 3 bases, with 12 bases left between them. The V gene's germline CDR1 is SGHTA and CDR2 FQGNSA. CDR3 size: 14 residues. CDR3 sequence reads: CASSPIVGTDTQYF. The CDR3 DNA reads as TGTGCCAGCAGCCCTATAGTGGGGACAGATACGCAGTATTTT.

This chain joins TRBV12-3 or TRBV12-4 and TRBJ1-4; D ambiguous. V was cut by 3 bases and J by 6 bases, with 14 bases left in between. There are 15 residues in the CDR3. CDR3 sequence: CASSFGVRVDEKLFF. CDR3 nucleotides: TGTGCCAGCAGTTTTGGAGTGAGGGTGGATGAAAAACTGTTTTTT.

This clonotype was observed a few times. The chain carries TRBV5-1 and TRBJ2-7; TRBD1 is a possible D gene (6 bases). V shed 4 bases and J shed 4 bases, with 18 bases lying between them. The CDR3 totals 15 residues. Germline CDR1 and CDR2: SGHRS and YFSETQ. CDR3 sequence (DNA): TGCGCCAGCAGCCTGCGACCGGACAGAGAATACGAGCAGTACTTC. Translating gives CASSLRPDREYEQYF. Full variable domain (missing parts from reference TRBV5-1 and TRBJ2-7): KAGVTQTPRYLIKTRGQQVTLSCSPISGHRSVSWYQQTPGQGLQFLFEYFSETQRNKGNFPGRFSGRQFSNSRSEMNVSTLELGDSALYLCASSLRPDREYEQYFGPGTRLTVT.

This clonotype has only a few counts. The chain uses TRBV15 and TRBJ2-4, with TRBD1 as a possible D gene (5 bases). Trimming took off 5 bases at V and 4 bases at J, with 12 bases between the two ends. Germline-derived CDR1 and CDR2 are LNHNV and YYDKDF (reference sequence). This CDR3 has 14 residues. CDR3 coding DNA: TGTGCCACCAGCCTCCCAGGGCGAAAAAACATTCAGTACTTC. Its protein is CATSLPGRKNIQYF.

This chain uses TRBV3-1 with TRBJ2-1; the match to TRBD2 covers 12 bases. CDR1 LGHDT and CDR2 YNNKEL come from the germline V gene (reference sequence). This CDR3 spans 15 amino acids. The V gene end was trimmed by 5 bases and the J gene end by 3 bases; junction bases not matched to a gene: 2. The CDR3 loop reads CASSKLAGGYNEQFF. The CDR3 bases are TGTGCCAGCAGCAAACTAGCGGGAGGCTACAATGAGCAGTTCTTC.

This clonotype has just a few counts. The J gene is TRBJ2-2, the V gene TRBV20-1; 7 bases agree with TRBD1. J was trimmed by 9 bases and V by 6 bases; bases with no gene match: 13. CDR3 length: 14 residues. Germline CDR1 is DFQATT and CDR2 is SNEGSKA (reference sequence). As DNA, the CDR3 is TGCAGTGCCCGATCCGGGACAGTCGTCCGGGAGCTGTTTTTT. This codes for CSARSGTVVRELFF.

This chain connects TRBV12-3 or TRBV12-4 to TRBJ2-2; D not resolved. The CDR3 totals 16 residues. V was shortened by 6 bases and J by 1 base, with 15 bases between the two germline ends. The CDR3 DNA reads as TGTGCCAGCAGGACCACCTCGGGCGGGAACACCGGGGAGCTGTTTTTT. This gives the protein CASRTTSGGNTGELFF.

There are many counts of this clonotype. The chain is built from TRBV29-1 and TRBJ1-1; D is ambiguous. The CDR3 runs 12 residues. CDR1 is SQVTM and CDR2 is ANQGSEA in the germline V gene. Trimming removed 6 bases at V and 1 base at J, with 9 bases between. The CDR3 DNA is TGCAGCGTCTACGGTGGGAACACTGAAGCTTTCTTT. Translation: CSVYGGNTEAFF.

The chain couples TRBV10-3 to TRBJ2-7, with 8 bases matching TRBD1. Per the germline V gene, CDR1 is ENHRY and CDR2 is SYGVKD. This CDR3 contains 14 residues. V gave up 3 bases and J gave up 3 bases; unmatched junction bases: 4. CDR3 nucleotide sequence: TGTGCCATCAGTGAAGGGACAGGAATCTACGAGCAGTACTTC. It encodes CAISEGTGIYEQYF.

This clonotype has a count of ten or more. V and J are TRBV20-1 and TRBJ2-1; maybe TRBD1 (6 bases). This CDR3 has 11 amino acids. CDR1 DFQATT and CDR2 SNEGSKA come from the germline V gene (reference sequence). Trimming cost V 5 bases and J 14 bases, with 16 bases left between them. The CDR3 DNA follows: TGCAGTGCTCAGGGGCCCCGGGTGGAGTTCTTC. Amino acids: CSAQGPRVEFF.

The chain is built from TRBV7-2 and TRBJ2-7, with 13 bases that match TRBD2. CDR1 is SGHTA and CDR2 is FQGNSA in the germline V gene. This CDR3 is built from 14 residues. The J segment lost 10 bases and the V segment lost 1 base, leaving 4 bases of the junction unmatched. This CDR3 is CASSLVTSGRAQYF. The CDR3 DNA follows: TGTGCCAGCAGCTTAGTCACTAGCGGGAGGGCACAGTACTTC.

This sequence joins TRBV14 and TRBJ2-2; a weak D match, TRBD2 (6 bases). There are 13 residues in the CDR3. Germline V gene sequence: CDR1 SGHDN, CDR2 FVKESK. V was shortened by 6 bases and J by 3 bases, with 8 bases between the two germline ends. The DNA for the CDR3 is TGTGCCAGCAGATGGGGGGACACCGGGGAGCTGTTTTTT. As protein: CASRWGDTGELFF.

The chain couples TRBV2 to TRBJ1-6; no firm D call. This CDR3 is 13 amino acids long. The V and J ends lost 7 bases and 8 bases respectively, with 12 bases between them. Germline values: CDR1 SNHLY, CDR2 FYNNEI. The DNA for the CDR3 is TGTGCCAGCACAGGAGATGGGGATTCACCCCTCCACTTT. Protein: CASTGDGDSPLHF. Variable domain in full (rest from reference TRBV2 and TRBJ1-6): EPEVTQTPSHQVTQMGQEVILRCVPISNHLYFYWYRQILGQKVEFLVSFYNNEISEKSEIFDDQFSVERPDGSNFTLKIRSTKLEDSAMYFCASTGDGDSPLHFGNGTRLTVT.

The genes are TRBV5-1 and TRBJ2-1, with 7 bases fitting TRBD2. With V trimmed by 2 bases and J by 7 bases, 9 bases remained unmatched. This CDR3 has 15 residues. CDR1 SGHRS and CDR2 YFSETQ come from the germline V gene. The CDR3 loop is CASSLRSGKRNEQFF. CDR3 sequence (DNA): TGCGCCAGCAGCTTACGCAGCGGGAAGAGGAATGAGCAGTTCTTC.

To note about this clonotype: A junction boundary mismatches the germline segment, possibly from a read error. This rearrangement joins TRBV29-1 to TRBJ2-5; D uncertain. The CDR3 loop spans 14 amino acids. Germline CDR1 reads SQVTM; CDR2 reads ANQGSEA. This chain's CDR3 is CSDEDRMQIGTQYF. In nucleotides, the CDR3 is TGCAGCGATGAAGATCGAATGCAGATAGGCACCCAGTACTTC.

A few counts support this clonotype. V usage is TRBV18 and J usage is TRBJ1-4, with D possibly TRBD1 on 5 matching bases. The ends were cut back, 6 bases at V and 6 bases at J, with 14 bases in the middle. The CDR3 extends over 14 amino acids. Germline V gene sequence: CDR1 KGHSH, CDR2 LQKENI. The CDR3 sequence: CASSPGGADEKLFF. For the CDR3, the DNA is TGTGCCAGCTCCCCCGGTGGGGCAGATGAAAAACTGTTTTTT.

V gene TRBV20-1 combines with J gene TRBJ2-3, with 9 bases aligning to TRBD2. Germline CDR1 is DFQATT and CDR2 is SNEGSKA (reference sequence). This CDR3 is built from 17 residues. Trimming took 2 bases from V and 0 from J; bases not matched to a gene: 9. CDR3 nucleotides: TGCAGTGCTAGAAACGCAGCGGGGGGCGCTAGCACAGATACGCAGTATTTT. It specifies CSARNAAGGASTDTQYF.

The rearrangement uses TRBV7-8 and TRBJ2-1, with D perhaps TRBD1 or TRBD2 (5 bases each). The V end lost 3 bases, the J end lost 7 bases, and 19 bases lay between the germline ends. Germline V gene sequence: CDR1 SGHVS, CDR2 FQNEAQ. The CDR3 length is 16 residues. This CDR3 is CASSFILGARVNEQFF. In DNA, the CDR3 is TGTGCCAGCAGCTTCATTCTCGGGGCGCGGGTGAATGAGCAGTTCTTC.

In this sample, this clonotype turned up a few times. J is TRBJ2-4 and V is TRBV7-2; a possible D gene is TRBD2 (6 bases). V lost 3 bases and J lost 2, with 14 bases in between. The CDR3 is 16 residues long. The germline V gene encodes CDR1 SGHTA and CDR2 FQGNSA. In DNA, the CDR3 is TGTGCCAGCAGCTTTAGCGGAATAACAACCAAAAACATTCAGTACTTC. Protein: CASSFSGITTKNIQYF.

The rearrangement joins TRBV25-1 to TRBJ2-5; weak D call: TRBD1 (5 bases). The CDR3 spans 15 residues. The germline CDR1 and CDR2 sequences are MGHDK and SYGVNS. V dropped 4 bases and J dropped 0 bases, with 12 bases sitting between them. Here the CDR3 reads CASSGLDRYQETQYF. The CDR3 DNA is TGTGCCAGCAGTGGCCTCGACAGATACCAAGAGACCCAGTACTTC.

The chain joins TRBV12-3 or TRBV12-4 to TRBJ2-2, with D perhaps matching TRBD1 (6 bases). This CDR3 is built from 15 residues. Trimming pared 6 bases from V and 3 bases from J, leaving 14 bases between. The CDR3 here is CASSRLQGDTGELFF. The DNA for the CDR3 is TGTGCCAGCAGCCGGTTACAGGGAGACACCGGGGAGCTGTTTTTT.

V is TRBV20-1 and J is TRBJ1-5, with unresolved D. The V and J ends lost 3 bases and 0 bases respectively, with 12 bases between them. The CDR3 has 15 amino acids. CDR1 and CDR2 from the germline V gene are DFQATT and SNEGSKA (reference sequence). The CDR3 nucleotides are TGCAGTGCTAGTCTCTACGCCCATAGCAATCAGCCCCAGCATTTT. Amino acid sequence: CSASLYAHSNQPQHF.

The chain has TRBV24-1 and TRBJ1-2, with D unresolved. CDR1 KGHDR and CDR2 SFDVKD come from the germline V gene. The V and J ends lost 2 bases and 1 base respectively, with 7 bases between them. The CDR3 totals 14 residues. CDR3 DNA: TGTGCCACCAGTGATTCCTTGGTTAACTATGGCTACACCTTC. Translating gives CATSDSLVNYGYTF.

This clonotype came up a few times. The chain uses TRBV12-3 or TRBV12-4 and TRBJ2-5, with D maybe TRBD1 (6 bases). The CDR3 contains 13 residues. The V end lost 7 bases, the J end lost 5 bases, and 14 bases lay between the germline ends. The CDR3 loop reads CASTPQGWETQYF. CDR3 nucleotides: TGTGCCAGCACCCCCCAGGGGTGGGAGACCCAGTACTTC.

Ten or more counts support this clonotype. The V gene is TRBV7-2, the J gene TRBJ2-3, with unresolved D. This CDR3 has 13 amino acids. V dropped 0 bases and J dropped 6 bases, with 7 bases sitting between them. Germline V gene lookup returns CDR1 SGHTA and CDR2 FQGNSA. CDR3 protein: CASSLARVDTQYF. CDR3 in DNA: TGTGCCAGCAGCTTAGCTAGGGTTGATACGCAGTATTTT.

The V and J genes are TRBV24-1 and TRBJ2-3; 9 bases match TRBD1. The CDR3 consists of 13 residues. Germline V CDR1 and CDR2: KGHDR, SFDVKD. The trim removed 7 bases at V and 7 bases at J, leaving 5 bases unmatched. The CDR3 loop reads CATRLTGGNTQYF. Written as DNA, the CDR3 is TGTGCCACCAGATTAACAGGGGGCAATACGCAGTATTTT.